These 27 T cell receptor beta chains were sequenced from one sample in a study of early T cells in non-severe SARS-CoV-2 infection. TCRdb re-analysed the 5' RACE reads in MiXCR, keeping a single row per CDR3 protein. The sample lists tens of thousands of distinct CDR3 sequences, 8% to 10% seen once, with around a sixth in the top ten. The sample consisted of whole blood, taken at baseline. The source of these receptors is an adult who was a healthcare worker with PCR-confirmed SARS-CoV-2 infection or an uninfected control (not recorded which).

The chain has TRBV6-6 and TRBJ2-1; TRBD2 is a possible D gene (5 bases). Trimming shortened V by 2 bases and J by 7 bases, and 15 bases separated the two germline ends. Germline lookup yields CDR1 MNHNY and CDR2 SVGAGI (reference sequence). CDR3 length equals 15 residues. In nucleotides, the CDR3 is TGTGCCAGCAGTTACCCCCGGGAAACGGGTAATGAGCAGTTCTTC. Translated: CASSYPRETGNEQFF.

This chain joins TRBV12-3 or TRBV12-4 and TRBJ2-3, with TRBD2 matching over 10 bases. With V trimmed by 3 bases and J by 4 bases, 13 bases remained unmatched. CDR3 length: 18 residues. The CDR3 reads CASSFGSGRAVGADTQYF. The CDR3, as DNA: TGTGCCAGCAGTTTTGGGAGCGGGAGGGCCGTTGGGGCAGATACGCAGTATTTT.

This clonotype was seen a handful of times. V is TRBV20-1 and J is TRBJ2-3, with 9 positions matching TRBD1. The germline CDR1 and CDR2 sequences are DFQATT and SNEGSKA (reference sequence). The CDR3 sequence is 14 residues long. V was clipped by 6 bases and J by 6 bases; unmatched bases: 10. In DNA form, the CDR3 reads TGCAGTGCCAGACCCGGACAGGGGTGGGATACGCAGTATTTT. The encoded protein is CSARPGQGWDTQYF.

This clonotype was counted only a few times. The chain recombines TRBV20-1 with TRBJ2-2; unclear D gene. The CDR3 loop spans 14 amino acids. CDR1 is DFQATT, CDR2 SNEGSKA, per germline (reference sequence). V dropped 6 bases and J dropped 0 bases, with 11 bases sitting between them. The CDR3 region is CSAPGVSNTGELFF. The DNA of the CDR3 is TGCAGTGCCCCCGGCGTTTCGAACACCGGGGAGCTGTTTTTT.

This clonotype showed up many times. The rearrangement links TRBV4-3 to TRBJ2-2; D remains unclear. The CDR3 spans 14 residues. Germline-derived CDR1 and CDR2 are LGHNA and YSLEER. V was clipped by 3 bases and J by 0 bases, with 5 bases between them. In DNA form, the CDR3 reads TGCGCCAGCAGCCACTACACGAACACCGGGGAGCTGTTTTTT. It specifies CASSHYTNTGELFF.

In its sample, this clonotype was seen many times. The chain employs TRBV19 and TRBJ2-1; D gene ambiguous. The CDR3 contains 17 residues. Between the trimmed V and J ends, which lost 4 bases and 3 bases, there was a span of 19 bases. Germline loops: CDR1 LNHDA, CDR2 SQIVND (reference sequence). The CDR3 sequence: CASSTRGSDHIYNEQFF. Written as DNA, the CDR3 is TGTGCCAGTAGTACCCGAGGAAGCGACCACATCTACAATGAGCAGTTCTTC.

J is TRBJ2-7 and V is TRBV20-1; D tentatively reads TRBD1 or TRBD2 (6 bases each). The CDR3 contains 15 residues. Looked up from germline, CDR1 is DFQATT and CDR2 is SNEGSKA (reference sequence). V was shortened by 5 bases and J by 6 bases, with 23 bases between the two germline ends. The CDR3 bases are TGCAGTGCTGGCAGGGGTTTCGGGGGTGGTAGCGAGCAGTACTTC. Protein: CSAGRGFGGGSEQYF.

This sequence joins TRBV7-2 and TRBJ1-2; 7 bases line up with TRBD1. From germline, CDR1 is SGHTA and CDR2 FQGNSA. This CDR3 has 14 residues. V dropped 3 bases and J dropped 7; count of bases not matched to a gene: 8. Here the CDR3 reads CASSFTGEASGYTF. CDR3 DNA sequence: TGTGCCAGCAGCTTTACAGGGGAGGCGAGTGGCTACACCTTC.

This clonotype was seen a handful of times. The chain links TRBV6-2 or TRBV6-3 to TRBJ2-7, with 11 bases that match TRBD2. Germline assignment: CDR1 MNHEY and CDR2 SVGEGT. The CDR3 has 14 residues. Germline trimming cut 2 bases from V and 9 bases from J; bases unmatched to any gene: 6. The CDR3 DNA sequence: TGTGCCAGCAGTTACCTAGCGGGAGGTTCCGTGCAGTACTTC. This translates into CASSYLAGGSVQYF.

This clonotype has at least ten counts. The chain couples TRBV28 to TRBJ2-6; D uncertain. V dropped 3 bases and J dropped 0 bases, with 12 bases sitting between them. CDR1 MDHEN and CDR2 SYDVKM come from the germline V gene. The CDR3 loop spans 17 amino acids. CDR3 DNA: TGTGCCAGCAGTTTTGGTGTGGGGTCCTCTGGGGCCAACGTCCTGACTTTC. Its protein product is CASSFGVGSSGANVLTF.

In DNA form, the CDR3 reads TGTGCCAGCAGCTTGAGTGAGTGGCGGGACGAGCAGTTCTTC. Protein sequence: CASSLSEWRDEQFF. The chain carries TRBV7-3 and TRBJ2-1; D might be TRBD2 (6 bases). CDR1 is SGHTA, CDR2 FQGTGA, per germline. With 3 bases removed from V and 10 bases from J, the gap between germline ends came to 16 bases. This CDR3 contains 14 residues.

The CDR3 region has the DNA TGTGCCAGCGTGGGGCTGCCGAACACTGAAGCTTTCTTT. Protein: CASVGLPNTEAFF. This chain links TRBV5-4 with TRBJ1-1; possible D gene TRBD1, 5 bases. This CDR3 comprises 13 residues. Germline V CDR1 and CDR2: SGHNT, YYREEE (reference sequence). Trimming shortened V by 7 bases and J by 1 base, and 11 bases separated the two germline ends.

This clonotype was seen many times. The chain carries TRBV6-1 and TRBJ1-3; D is ambiguous. Deletions cut 2 bases from V and 0 bases from J, with 8 bases between. Germline assignment: CDR1 MNHNS and CDR2 SASEGT. The CDR3 is 15 amino acids. The CDR3 nucleotides read TGTGCCAGCAGTGAAAACTGGGACTCTGGAAACACCATATATTTT. It yields the protein CASSENWDSGNTIYF.

This clonotype was seen many times. The V gene is TRBV29-1, the J gene TRBJ1-1; perhaps TRBD1 as D (6 bases). Between the trimmed V and J ends, which lost 7 bases and 2 bases, there was a span of 17 bases. Looked up from germline, CDR1 is SQVTM and CDR2 is ANQGSEA. The CDR3 is 14 amino acids. CDR3 sequence reads: CSARGGAGNTEAFF. Written as DNA, the CDR3 is TGCAGCGCCCGAGGGGGGGCCGGAAACACTGAAGCTTTCTTT.

By its share, this clonotype is medium-sized. The chain uses TRBV7-9 and TRBJ1-1; the D gene is possibly TRBD1 (5 bases). V dropped 8 bases and J dropped 0 bases, with 13 bases sitting between them. This CDR3 is built from 14 residues. Germline CDR1 reads SEHNR; CDR2 reads FQNEAQ (reference sequence). CDR3 residues: CASLWTDMNTEAFF. The CDR3 DNA sequence: TGTGCCAGCTTATGGACGGACATGAACACTGAAGCTTTCTTT.

This clonotype was counted ten times or more. V gene TRBV18 combines with J gene TRBJ1-4; D unclear. Germline loops: CDR1 KGHSH, CDR2 LQKENI. Between the trimmed V and J ends, which lost 5 bases and 0 bases, there was a span of 16 bases. The CDR3 is 17 residues long. This CDR3 reads CASSVSGQISTNEKLFF. The DNA for the CDR3 is TGTGCCAGCTCAGTCTCCGGCCAAATTTCAACTAATGAAAAACTGTTTTTT.

This clonotype was seen ten or more times. The genes are TRBV3-1 and TRBJ1-5; D gene uncertain. V shed 2 bases and J shed 4 bases, with 6 bases lying between them. This CDR3 spans 13 amino acids. CDR1 and CDR2 (germline): LGHDT, YNNKEL (reference sequence). In DNA form, the CDR3 reads TGTGCCAGCAGCCAACAGCTAAATCAGCCCCAGCATTTT. It encodes CASSQQLNQPQHF.

A word on this clonotype: This could be a read error, since a much larger clone is one nucleotide away. J is TRBJ2-3 and V is TRBV28; TRBD2 matches 11 bases. This CDR3 spans 15 amino acids. V shed 4 bases and J 0 bases; nucleotides not matched to a gene: 0. Germline values: CDR1 MDHEN, CDR2 SYDVKM. CDR3 in DNA: TGTGCCAGCAGTTCTAGCGGGAGGAGCACAGATACGCAGTATTTT. It translates to CASSSSGRSTDTQYF.

This clonotype was seen a few times. V usage is TRBV7-2 and J usage is TRBJ1-5, with a weak D call TRBD1 (6 bases). The CDR3 extends over 13 amino acids. Trimming took off 4 bases at V and 5 bases at J, with 9 bases between the two ends. Germline CDR1 reads SGHTA; CDR2 reads FQGNSA. For the CDR3, the DNA is TGTGCCAGCAGCTCACAGGGTGATCAGCCCCAGCATTTT. Protein product: CASSSQGDQPQHF. Supplemented by reference TRBV7-2 and TRBJ1-5, the full variable domain reads GAGVSQSPSNKVTEKGKDVELRCDPISGHTALYWYRQSLGQGLEFLIYFQGNSAPDKSGLPSDRFSAERTGGSVSTLTIQRTQQEDSAVYLCASSSQGDQPQHFGDGTRLSIL.

The CDR3 region is CATSDQTATGYTF. The DNA for the CDR3 is TGTGCCACCAGTGACCAGACAGCAACTGGCTACACCTTC. V is TRBV24-1 and J is TRBJ1-2; possibly TRBD1 for D (5 bases). V lost 4 bases, J lost 7 bases, and 12 bases lay in between. The CDR3 has 13 residues. In germline, CDR1 is KGHDR, CDR2 SFDVKD.

The chain recombines TRBV12-3 or TRBV12-4 with TRBJ2-2; possibly TRBD1 for D (6 bases). The V end was cut by 6 bases, the J end by 6 bases, with 14 bases between. There are 14 residues in the CDR3. CDR3 region: CASRTQGIPGELFF. The CDR3, as DNA: TGTGCCAGCAGAACTCAGGGGATCCCCGGGGAGCTGTTTTTT.

This clonotype was seen repeatedly, ten times or more. The chain joins TRBV29-1 to TRBJ2-4, with 9 bases identical to TRBD1. V was clipped by 4 bases and J by 7 bases; unmatched bases: 5. The germline gives CDR1 SQVTM, CDR2 ANQGSEA. This CDR3 has 13 amino acids. The CDR3 is CSVVLTGGNIQYF. The CDR3 DNA reads TGCAGCGTTGTATTGACAGGGGGGAACATTCAGTACTTC.

This chain joins TRBV7-2 and TRBJ2-1, with unresolved D. The germline V and J ends were trimmed by 2 bases and 7 bases, with 15 bases remaining between them. The CDR3 totals 15 residues. The germline V gene encodes CDR1 SGHTA and CDR2 FQGNSA. The CDR3 coding sequence is TGTGCCAGCAGCTTATCTGTAGAGAGTCGGAATGAGCAGTTCTTC. Its translation is CASSLSVESRNEQFF.

This clonotype appeared many times. The chain employs TRBV29-1 and TRBJ1-3; D perhaps matches TRBD1 (6 bases). Deletions cut 6 bases from V and 3 bases from J, with 9 bases between. Germline V CDR1 and CDR2: SQVTM, ANQGSEA. This CDR3 region has 12 residues. CDR3 residues: CSVRGDGNTIYF. The CDR3 DNA is TGCAGCGTCAGGGGAGATGGAAACACCATATATTTT.

V is TRBV7-6 and J is TRBJ2-5, with a possible D match to TRBD1 (6 bases). Trimming removed 1 base from V and 1 base from J, with 16 bases in between. The CDR3 length is 17 residues. CDR1 and CDR2 (germline): SGHVS, FNYEAQ. The CDR3 region is CASSLGTIAQGQETQYF. Written as DNA, the CDR3 is TGTGCCAGCAGCTTAGGGACGATCGCACAGGGCCAAGAGACCCAGTACTTC.

This clonotype was observed at least ten times. The chain couples TRBV20-1 to TRBJ2-3, with TRBD2 matching over 10 bases. V lost 6 bases, J lost 6 bases, and 12 bases stayed unmatched. The length of the CDR3 is 15 residues. Germline CDR1 and CDR2: DFQATT and SNEGSKA (reference sequence). CDR3 DNA sequence: TGCAGTGCGGACCGTACTAGCGGGATAGGGGATACGCAGTATTTT. It codes for CSADRTSGIGDTQYF.

The table lists this clonotype with many counts. The chain recombines TRBV20-1 with TRBJ2-5, with D possibly being TRBD2 (7 bases). CDR1 and CDR2 (germline): DFQATT, SNEGSKA (reference sequence). This CDR3 is 14 amino acids long. V was cut by 6 bases and J by 2 bases, with 16 bases left in between. CDR3 protein: CSARGGTPQETQYF. CDR3 bases: TGCAGTGCGAGGGGGGGGACACCACAAGAGACCCAGTACTTC.